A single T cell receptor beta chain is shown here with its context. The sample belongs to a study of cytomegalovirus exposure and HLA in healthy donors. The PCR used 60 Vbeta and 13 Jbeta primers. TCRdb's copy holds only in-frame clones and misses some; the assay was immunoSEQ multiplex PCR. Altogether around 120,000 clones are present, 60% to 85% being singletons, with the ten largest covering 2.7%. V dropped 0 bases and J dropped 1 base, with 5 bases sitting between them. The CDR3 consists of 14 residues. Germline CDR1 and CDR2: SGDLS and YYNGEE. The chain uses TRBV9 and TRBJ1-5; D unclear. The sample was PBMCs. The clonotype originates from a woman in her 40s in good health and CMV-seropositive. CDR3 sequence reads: CASSVDLSNQPQHF. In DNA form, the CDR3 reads TGTGCCAGCAGCGTAGATCTGAGCAATCAGCCCCAGCATTTT. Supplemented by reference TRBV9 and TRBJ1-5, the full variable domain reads DSGVTQTPKHLITATGQRVTLRCSPRSGDLSVYWYQQSLDQGLQFLIQYYNGEERAKGNILERFSAQQFPDLHSELNLSSLELGDSALYFCASSVDLSNQPQHFGDGTRLSIL.